This T cell receptor beta chain was sequenced for a study of OX40 agonist ivuxolimab in advanced cancers. Study in general: All patients had ivuxolimab intravenously every 2 weeks at 0.01 to 10 mg/kg.

The V end was cut by 1 base, the J end by 0 bases, with 5 bases between. The CDR3 runs 14 residues. From germline, CDR1 is LNHDA and CDR2 SQIVND (reference sequence). TCRdb keeps only in-frame clones here, not all; method: immunoSEQ multiplex PCR. The profile covers 45,000 to 65,000 clones, with about nine tenths appearing a single time and 11% to 15% taken by the ten largest. The sequences come from CD4+ or CD8+ T cells sorted from blood, collected in a trial of the OX40 agonist ivuxolimab. This TCR was sampled from an adult with an advanced solid tumor such as melanoma, head and neck, liver or kidney cancer. The chain links TRBV19 to TRBJ2-3; D gene uncertain. CDR3 sequence reads: CASSIGHSTDTQYF. The DNA for the CDR3 is TGTGCCAGTAGTATAGGACATAGCACAGATACGCAGTATTTT.